This TCR beta chain was identified in a study of T cell clonotyping in hematopoietic cell transplantation. Broader study findings: CD4 and CD8 repertoire contributions could not be separated without sorting. Graft donor and pretransplant recipient Inverse Simpson Index values predicted broader posttransplant TCR diversity. After transplant, recipient diversity fell while pathologically expanded clonotypes grew through day 180.

This clone was detected a few times. Antigen unknown. Samples: about 28 days before transplant, then days 30, 100 and 180 after. TCRdb's table, derived via immunoSEQ multiplex PCR, lists solely in-frame clones and lacks some. The sample holds about 5,600 clones, 66% seen once. This CDR3 is 14 amino acids long. Germline lookup yields CDR1 MDHEN and CDR2 SYDVKM. The V end lost 1 base, the J end lost 2 bases, and 8 bases lay between the germline ends. The material was PBMCs, obtained 180 days after allogeneic stem cell transplant. The receptor was derived from a male patient aged 50 to 59 who had an allogeneic stem cell transplant from an unrelated donor, so the T cells may come from the graft donor. Some clones in this sample may be carry-over from other donors' samples. This sequence joins TRBV28 and TRBJ2-5; D is ambiguous. In DNA form, the CDR3 reads TGTGCCAGCAGTTTATTGGAAGCACAAGAGACCCAGTACTTC. It is translated as CASSLLEAQETQYF. Looking up the rest from reference TRBV28 and TRBJ2-5 gives the full variable domain: DVKVTQSSRYLVKRTGEKVFLECVQDMDHENMFWYRQDPGLGLRLIYFSYDVKMKEKGDIPEGYSVSREKKERFSLILESASTNQTSMYLCASSLLEAQETQYFGPGTRLLVL.